The 11 T cell receptor beta chains given below trace back to one sample, sequenced in a study of shared clonotypes between healthy human individuals. Sequencing used immunoSEQ multiplex PCR; TCRdb keeps in-frame clones, though not all of them. Altogether hundreds of thousands of clones are present, 60% to 75% being singletons, with the ten largest covering 1.5% to 2%. The sequenced sample was memory CD4+ T cells sorted from blood. Documented subset: CD45RA-negative fraction. The receptor set was obtained from a woman in her 30s in good health.

V gene TRBV6-1 combines with J gene TRBJ1-5; D gene uncertain. V was shortened by 0 bases and J by 6 bases, with 12 bases between the two germline ends. There are 15 residues in the CDR3. Per germline, CDR1 MNHNS and CDR2 SASEGT. Here the CDR3 reads CASSEALPLGQPQHF. CDR3 DNA: TGTGCCAGCAGTGAAGCGCTCCCCCTGGGTCAGCCCCAGCATTTT.

The V and J genes are TRBV11-2 and TRBJ1-1, with D hard to call. This CDR3 has 14 amino acids. Germline assignment: CDR1 SGHAT and CDR2 FQNNGV. The V end was cut by 5 bases, the J end by 4 bases, with 14 bases between. The CDR3 DNA reads TGTGCCAGCAGCATTAGGAGGACCCGCACTGAAGCTTTCTTT. It codes for CASSIRRTRTEAFF. Looking up the rest from reference TRBV11-2 and TRBJ1-1 gives the full variable domain: EAGVAQSPRYKIIEKRQSVAFWCNPISGHATLYWYQQILGQGPKLLIQFQNNGVVDDSQLPKDRFSAERLKGVDSTLKIQPAKLEDSAVYLCASSIRRTRTEAFFGQGTRLTVV.

V gene TRBV6-4 combines with J gene TRBJ2-3, with 10 positions matching TRBD2. V lost 0 bases, J lost 4 bases, and 1 base stayed unmatched. This CDR3 region has 15 residues. Germline CDR1 MRHNA, CDR2 SNTAGT. The CDR3, as DNA: TGTGCCAGCAGTGACTCGGGACTAGCGCCAGATACGCAGTATTTT. Protein product: CASSDSGLAPDTQYF.

The rearrangement joins TRBV28 to TRBJ2-4; tentatively, D is TRBD1 or TRBD2 (5 bases each). The V end lost 5 bases, the J end lost 5 bases, and 16 bases lay between the germline ends. The CDR3 consists of 15 residues. Germline CDR1 reads MDHEN; CDR2 reads SYDVKM. CDR3 nucleotide sequence: TGTGCCAGCAGTAATCAGGGTGAGCGGCAAAACATTCAGTACTTC. Its protein is CASSNQGERQNIQYF.

This clone has a count of ten or more. This chain connects TRBV10-1 to TRBJ2-2, with D perhaps matching TRBD1 (5 bases). V lost 6 bases, J lost 1 base, and 6 bases lay in between. The CDR3 runs 13 residues. Germline V gene data show CDR1 as WNHNN and CDR2 as SYGVQD (reference sequence). CDR3: CASSTGNTGELFF. The DNA for the CDR3 is TGCGCCAGCAGCACAGGGAACACCGGGGAGCTGTTTTTT.

The chain employs TRBV30 and TRBJ2-2; no definite D call. Germline CDR1 reads GTSNPN; CDR2 reads SVGIG (reference sequence). Trimming removed 0 bases from V and 5 bases from J, with 13 bases in between. The CDR3 consists of 15 residues. The CDR3 sequence is CAWSVGGLGTGELFF. DNA of the CDR3: TGTGCCTGGAGTGTAGGCGGCCTGGGGACCGGGGAGCTGTTTTTT.

The chain carries TRBV6-1 and TRBJ2-2; D is unresolved. The CDR3 contains 15 residues. Germline V gene sequence: CDR1 MNHNS, CDR2 SASEGT. With 7 bases removed from V and 3 bases from J, the gap between germline ends came to 15 bases. The CDR3 sequence: CASTKGIQYTGELFF. The CDR3 DNA sequence: TGTGCCAGCACCAAGGGAATCCAATACACCGGGGAGCTGTTTTTT.

The chain employs TRBV5-6 and TRBJ2-7; 9 bases line up with TRBD2. Trimming took 1 base from V and 3 from J; bases not matched to a gene: 11. The CDR3 consists of 17 residues. The V gene's germline CDR1 is SGHDT and CDR2 YYEEEE. The CDR3 spells CASSLLSELAGHYEQYF. The CDR3 DNA is TGTGCCAGCAGCTTGTTGTCCGAACTAGCGGGCCACTACGAGCAGTACTTC.

This chain connects TRBV5-1 to TRBJ2-7; D possibly corresponds to TRBD1 (5 bases). V was pared by 3 bases and J by 1 base, with 8 bases between. CDR3 size: 13 residues. CDR1 SGHRS and CDR2 YFSETQ come from the germline V gene. This CDR3 reads CASSSTASYEQYF. CDR3 DNA sequence: TGCGCCAGCAGCTCGACAGCGTCCTACGAGCAGTACTTC.

This rearrangement joins TRBV4-1 to TRBJ1-2; the D is unclear. The germline gives CDR1 MGHRA, CDR2 YSYEKL. The length of the CDR3 is 15 residues. Trimming stripped 2 bases from V and 2 bases from J, with 12 bases between. The CDR3 DNA reads TGCGCCAGCAGCCAACAGAGCGGCTACAACTATGGCTACACCTTC. It codes for CASSQQSGYNYGYTF.

The genes are TRBV21-1 and TRBJ1-2; the table's TRBD1 call for D was not verified on the DNA. TRBV21-1 is recorded as a pseudogene. The CDR3 has 15 amino acids. The CDR3 sequence: CASSPNQGRLVGYTF. The DNA of the CDR3 is TGTGCCAGCAGCCCAAACCAGGGAAGACTCGTCGGCTACACCTTC.